This TCR beta chain was documented in a study of regulatory T cells in long-lasting Graves disease (dated by TCRdb to the early 2020s). Study-level background: Antithyroid drugs had been taken for less than 3 months by newly diagnosed Graves' disease patients. Patients with persistent Graves' disease were compared with patients with newly diagnosed Graves' disease using TCR sequencing and RNA sequencing of peripheral blood. TCR sequencing covered some 13 persistent and roughly 20 newly diagnosed Graves' disease patients, some 33 samples in total. The study took place in China and was registered as a clinical trial.

The library relied on multiplex PCR. For sequencing, an Illumina HiSeq 4000 was employed. To build TCR beta libraries, CDR3 regions were amplified by Arm-PCR using iRepertoire HTBI primers. PCR products were gel purified before sequencing. As for the authors' bioinformatics: Across samples, 60 to 75 TRBV and roughly 15 TRBJ segments were identified and used for gene usage analysis of CDR3 amino acid clonotypes. COPE and FqMerger were used to merge the filtered high-quality paired reads into contigs. Contigs were aligned with BLAST to IMGT TRBV, TRBD and TRBJ reference genes, and CDR3 was defined per IMGT. Clonotypes above 0.1% frequency were classified as highly expanded clones. Repertoire diversity was measured by Shannon entropy, and V-J evenness by the Gini coefficient. Clonotypes shared by more than one individual were considered public. TCRdb cleaned the public reads at Q25 with fastp, built clones with MiXCR and kept in-frame beta chains. Rows matching on CDR3 protein sequence are summarized as one entry with the most common DNA and genes. The V and J calls and clone size come from TCRdb's table, not from the authors' own analysis. Across this sample there are a few hundred thousand distinct CDR3 sequences, with 12% to 15% seen only once. Around a sixth of the sample is held by the ten biggest clonotypes.

Results and caveats for the whole study, not just this receptor: Preferential use of TRBV28, TRBJ1-2 and TRBJ2-5 was observed in persistent disease, whereas TRBV20-1 and TRBJ2-1 were favored in newly diagnosed disease. Patients with persistent disease shared more public clonotypes (around 3,000) than newly diagnosed patients did (nearly 1,000). Because the primary lesion, thyroid tissue, could not be accessed, the study looked at peripheral blood alone. The small sample size was acknowledged by the authors as a limitation that may reduce accuracy. Only the TCR beta chain was sequenced and analyzed. Lower TCR Shannon entropy and fewer highly expanded clones were observed in persistent Graves' disease patients than in newly diagnosed patients, which suggested clonal expansion.

Comment on this clonotype: Its antigen is unknown. Nothing much larger sits one base from this clone, and base qualities are not available.

Taken from cysteine to phenylalanine, the CDR3 has 14 residues. CDR3 DNA is the only sequence kept; it has 42 bases, read in frame from the first base. CDR1 is given as SEHNR and CDR2 as FQNEAQ, both from the germline V gene (reference sequence). Interpreted using the paper, the time point label stands for: newly diagnosed GD, antithyroid drugs for less than 3 months. For both TCR sequencing and RNA sequencing, RNA was extracted from PBMCs using TRIzol. Graves' disease was diagnosed according to American Thyroid Association guidelines. Recruitment of patients was carried out at an endocrinology department in Xi'an, China. Each patient gave about 10 milliliters of peripheral blood, collected in an EDTA anticoagulant tube. Ficoll Paque Plus density gradient separation was used to isolate PBMCs, and no further T cell sorting was done. An Agilent 2100 Bioanalyzer and agarose gel were used to check RNA quality, while a NanoDrop 2000 measured RNA concentration.

This sample also belongs to another study, concerning T cells in Graves' hyperthyroidism and ophthalmopathy. The other study reports the following: Graves' hyperthyroidism was defined as stable when no progression to ophthalmopathy occurred over 18 months of follow-up. The hyperthyroidism patients were between 18 and 65 years old and newly diagnosed, with a disease duration of less than 2 months. The study excluded patients with uncontrolled infections, other autoimmune diseases, pregnancy or lactation. Clinical symptoms, serum thyroxine and TRAb, thyroid ultrasound, and orbital computed tomography formed the basis for the diagnoses. The TCR CDR3 was subjected to a first round of RT-PCR using the HTBI primer set and the Qiagen OneStep RT-PCR kit. Most expanded thyroid clonotypes (frequency above 0.001) were also found in blood, which suggests that blood repertoires may mirror thyroid immune responses. Ophthalmopathy was separated from stable hyperthyroidism by a 13 V-J signature model, with around 90% sensitivity and approximately 81% specificity obtained in cross-validation and 80%/75% obtained in testing. In validation, the model predicted progression to ophthalmopathy with over 60% sensitivity and roughly 72% specificity, a median of 6.5 months before onset. TCR V-J signatures able to tell the groups apart were searched for in a discovery cohort of about a hundred patients, of whom more than 40 had Graves' ophthalmopathy and 57 had stable Graves' hyperthyroidism. Whether ophthalmopathy could be predicted prospectively was tested in an independent validation cohort made up of 18 to 20 hyperthyroidism patients plus 17 patients who later progressed to ophthalmopathy. For training and testing, the 95 to 100 patients in the discovery cohort were randomly divided in a 7:3 ratio. The study also compared thyroid tissue and blood T-cell repertoires from several Graves' hyperthyroidism patients. After sampling, hyperthyroidism patients received methimazole starting at 30 mg daily, and ophthalmopathy patients received high-dose intravenous methylprednisolone. Libraries were constructed in a second round of multiplex PCR, after which size selection and purification were performed. Paired-end sequencing of the libraries was performed with 100 bp reads on an Illumina HiSeq2000. SOAPnuke was used to process the raw data, removing reads that contained adapters or uncalled bases, had a mean Phred below 15, or lacked an exact match to the constant primer or identifier. High-quality paired reads were merged using COPE v1.2.5, and each unique nucleotide sequence was defined as a clonotype. MiTCR v1.1 was used to align the clonotypes against IMGT TRBV, TRBD and TRBJ reference segments. The analysis included only V-J combinations with a frequency above 0.0001, which together covered around 99% of the repertoires. The TCS score was defined as the ratio of F50 (clonal expansion) to E x V (chaos), calculated using BLOSUM62-based TCRdist between CDR3 peptides within each V-J. Welch's t-statistics and random forest reduced several hundred V-J features to 10 to 15, which were used in a naive Bayes classifier (R e1071). No statistical method was used to set the sample size in advance, and investigators knew the group allocation. TCR Vbeta CDR3 sequencing of 135 peripheral blood samples (over 40 ophthalmopathy, roughly 72 hyperthyroidism and some 17 progressor patients) is reported in the paper.

The chain uses TRBV7-9 and TRBJ2-3, with no D gene named confidently. The source of this sequence is a woman aged 45-60 years with Graves disease. Donor details come from another sample of the same person, matched by shared clones. Sequenced here: peripheral blood mononuclear cells (PBMCs), sampled at new diagnosis, from a patient treated with antithyroid drugs. The CDR3 region has the sequence CAVNVAASTDTQYF. The base sequence is TGTGCTGTAAATGTGGCGGCAAGCACAGATACGCAGTATTTT.